The sample holds a few counts of the clone carrying this T cell receptor (beta chain). Its cognate antigen is unknown. The data belong to a study of blood T cells in healthy people across ages. Study-wide background: About one barcoded beta molecule per two T cells was the capture yield of template switching. Study-wide points: While age rose, TCR beta diversity per million T cells dropped in a roughly linear way. Versus aged donors, long-lived donors had higher diversity and more naive CD4+ cells.

A second PCR of 7 to 11 cycles used a sample-barcoded 5' primer and a J-beta primer mix. Using its own MiXCR run on the 5' RACE reads, TCRdb lists one record per CDR3 protein. This sample has approximately 1.5 million distinct CDR3 sequences, with approximately 39% found just once. The sequencing sample was made of blood. This clonotype was obtained from a woman under 30 in good health.

As DNA, the CDR3 is TGTGCCAGCAGTGCAAGAAGCGGGTCCAAAAACATTCAGTACTTC. Amino acid sequence: CASSARSGSKNIQYF. The V and J genes are TRBV7-2 and TRBJ2-7; D possibly corresponds to TRBD2 (6 bases). The J call is doubtful: the DNA matches TRBJ2-4 better. Germline assignment: CDR1 SGHTA and CDR2 FQGNSA. The CDR3 length is 15 residues.